This TCR beta chain was identified during a study of cytomegalovirus exposure and HLA in healthy donors. On the study more broadly: Genotyping of under 500 donors showed that about 79% belonged to the Caucasian-associated ancestry cluster.

13 Jbeta primers and 60 Vbeta primers were used for the PCR. Authors' processing steps: An analysis performed later counted about 80 million unique TCR beta chains (roughly 9.9 million of them shared). Measured with immunoSEQ multiplex PCR; TCRdb has only the in-frame clones, and not every one. V and J calls and clone size come straight from that table; D and trimming were deduced from the DNA. This sample has 110,000 to 150,000 clones, with approximately 80% found just once. Germline lookup yields CDR1 MDHEN and CDR2 SYDVKM. The CDR3 totals 11 residues. Trimming shortened V by 8 bases and J by 3 bases, and 7 bases separated the two germline ends. Study-wide results and limits: Association of a missense DCLRE1C variant with TCR beta V- and J-gene trimming was reported in a later analysis.

At sampling all donors were nominally healthy, likely with unrecorded immune exposures. In its sample, this clone was seen once. No antigen is known for it. This rearrangement joins TRBV28 to TRBJ2-5; D is unresolved. The TCR comes from a woman in her 40s in good health and CMV-seropositive. The sample was PBMCs. This chain's CDR3 is CASGEEETQYF. CDR3 in DNA: TGTGCCAGCGGTGAGGAAGAGACCCAGTACTTC.